This T cell receptor (beta chain) was captured in a study of blood T cells in healthy people across ages. Then a second PCR, running roughly 7 to 11 cycles, was carried out with a sample-barcoded 5' primer and a J-beta primer mix. At least 2.5 million CDR3-containing paired-end reads were obtained per sample. TCRdb ran MiXCR on the 5' RACE reads and lists one entry per CDR3 protein. The data show about 1.1 million distinct CDR3 sequences, 30% to 40% seen once. The V end lost 0 bases, the J end lost 3 bases, and 11 bases lay between the germline ends. Germline CDR1 and CDR2: LGHNA and YSLEER. The CDR3 covers 15 residues. A minimum of 6 micrograms of total RNA was extracted per sample.

The genes are TRBV4-3 and TRBJ1-1; no clear D gene. Sequenced material: blood. This clonotype originated in a man aged 18 to 29 in good health. The CDR3 bases are TGCGCCAGCAGCCAAGATCCTGGCGAGTACACTGAAGCTTTCTTT. Translation: CASSQDPGEYTEAFF.